Sequencing of this TCR beta chain was carried out in a study of blood T cell repertoires in COVID-19 (TCRdb year 2020). Concerning the study at large: Samples covering the acute and convalescent phases of COVID-19 were provided by collaborators in the United States, Italy and Spain. Where available, HLA class I and class II types were taken from metadata supplied by the sample provider and were not determined by assay-based typing. The samples were drawn from the first 160 participants of the ongoing ImmuneRACE study and from over 950 subjects provided by 6 global collaborators. The material from the prospective study consisted of cDNA or gDNA derived from T cells, B-cell-depleted T cells, or PBMCs. The dataset comprised deeply sampled blood TCRbeta repertoires from subjects exposed to, actively infected with, or recovered from COVID-19. The repertoires were released in a freely available public database intended as a resource for research on the immune response to SARS-CoV-2. The sample metadata nearly always contained a de-identified subject ID, COVID-19 status, age in years and sex. Overall results and qualifications from the work: How much clinical and demographic metadata was included differed by source and by participant, and the metadata was provided uncurated.

On this clone itself: What this receptor recognizes is not known. No base-level quality is on record; no much larger clone is a single base apart.

The immunoSEQ Assay, a bias-controlled multiplex PCR, was used to amplify TCRbeta CDR3 regions from genomic DNA. The source study handled its data this way. Within the assay, amplification of reference gene primers was used to estimate how many nucleated cells each sample contained. Sequence reads were collapsed and filtered to measure the absolute abundance of every unique TCRbeta CDR3 rearrangement. For each sample, productive Simpson clonality was calculated by taking the square root of Simpson's diversity index across productive rearrangements. TCRdb provides this immuneACCESS table in a form limited to in-frame rearrangements. Some clones are lacking; in checked studies, under half of them reflect an unresolved V gene, and why the rest are absent is not known. V, J and clone size derive from that table, while D and trimming were established from the DNA sequence. The table for this sample lists 90,000 to 95,000 clones; 88% of them were counted only once. Of the sample, 4.5% to 5.5% falls within the top ten clones.

Whole blood was collected in K2EDTA tubes by collaborating institutions according to the institutions' own protocols. Collaborator samples were shipped for TCRbeta analysis as frozen whole blood, isolated PBMCs, or DNA extracted from either sample type. CDR1 and CDR2 were assigned from the germline V gene (reference sequence) as LNHDA and SQIVND. The germline V end is reduced by 7 bases and the J end by 2 bases; junction bases left unmatched: 3. There are 15 amino acids in the CDR3, from cysteine to phenylalanine inclusive. Of all the DNA, just the CDR3 is kept, 45 bases in frame from base 1. The specimen sequenced was peripheral blood. This TCR was recovered from a woman of 80 years or more with active COVID-19. The chain joins TRBV19 to TRBJ2-1; TRBD2 aligns with 12 central bases. Here the CDR3 is given as CASMGTSGPYNEQFF. The bases read TGTGCCAGTATGGGGACTAGCGGGCCCTACAATGAGCAGTTCTTC.